Sequencing of this T cell receptor (beta chain) was carried out in a study of technical replicates of blood from several donors. Some clones are missing from TCRdb's copy, which holds only in-frame ones; the method was immunoSEQ multiplex PCR. This table holds some 50,000 clones, around 94% found once. The length of the CDR3 is 15 residues. Germline trimming cut 3 bases from V and 2 bases from J; bases unmatched to any gene: 2. Germline values: CDR1 SGHNT, CDR2 YYREEE (reference sequence). This rearrangement joins TRBV5-4 to TRBJ2-7; 13 bases align to TRBD2. This clonotype originated in a human donor in good health. The sequenced material came from T cells isolated from PBMCs. CDR3 region: CASSSTSGGPYEQYF. Written as DNA, the CDR3 is TGTGCCAGCAGCTCGACTAGCGGGGGGCCCTACGAGCAGTACTTC.